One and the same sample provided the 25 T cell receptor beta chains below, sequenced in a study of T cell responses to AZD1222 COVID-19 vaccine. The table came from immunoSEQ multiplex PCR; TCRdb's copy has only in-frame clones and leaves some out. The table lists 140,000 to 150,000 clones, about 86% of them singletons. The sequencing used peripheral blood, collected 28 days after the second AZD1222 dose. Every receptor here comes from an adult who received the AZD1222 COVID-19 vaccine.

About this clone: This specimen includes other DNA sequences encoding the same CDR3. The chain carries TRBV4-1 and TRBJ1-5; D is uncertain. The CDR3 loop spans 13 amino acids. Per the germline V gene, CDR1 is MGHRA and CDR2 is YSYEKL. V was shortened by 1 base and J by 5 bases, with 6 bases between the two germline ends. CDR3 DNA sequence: TGCGCCAGCAGCCAAGCTCCAGATCAGCCCCAGCATTTT. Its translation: CASSQAPDQPQHF.

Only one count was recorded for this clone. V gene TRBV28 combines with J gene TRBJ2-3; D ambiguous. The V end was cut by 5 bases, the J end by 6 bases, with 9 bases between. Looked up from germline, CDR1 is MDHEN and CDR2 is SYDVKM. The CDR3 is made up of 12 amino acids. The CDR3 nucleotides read TGTGCCAGCAGTCAATGGGTGGATACGCAGTATTTT. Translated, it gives CASSQWVDTQYF. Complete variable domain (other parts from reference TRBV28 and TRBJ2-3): DVKVTQSSRYLVKRTGEKVFLECVQDMDHENMFWYRQDPGLGLRLIYFSYDVKMKEKGDIPEGYSVSREKKERFSLILESASTNQTSMYLCASSQWVDTQYFGPGTRLTVL.

The CDR3 protein is CAWSVDRGDQPQHF. The CDR3 nucleotides are TGTGCCTGGAGTGTAGACAGGGGAGATCAGCCCCAGCATTTT. The chain combines TRBV30 with TRBJ1-5, with 8 bases matching TRBD1. The CDR3 is made up of 14 amino acids. V lost 0 bases and J lost 5; bases outside the gene matches: 3. Germline-derived CDR1 and CDR2 are GTSNPN and SVGIG (reference sequence).

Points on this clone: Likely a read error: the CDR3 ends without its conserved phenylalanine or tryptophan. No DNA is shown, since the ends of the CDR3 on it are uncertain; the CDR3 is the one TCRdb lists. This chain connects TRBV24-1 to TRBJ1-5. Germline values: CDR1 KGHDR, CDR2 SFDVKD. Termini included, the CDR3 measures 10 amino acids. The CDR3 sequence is CATSDPDPLR.

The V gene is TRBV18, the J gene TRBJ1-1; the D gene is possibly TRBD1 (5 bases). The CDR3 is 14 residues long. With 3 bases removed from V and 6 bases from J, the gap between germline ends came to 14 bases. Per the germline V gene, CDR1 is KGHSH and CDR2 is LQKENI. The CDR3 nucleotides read TGTGCCAGCTCACCCGACGGGGGGTACGCTGAAGCTTTCTTT. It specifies CASSPDGGYAEAFF.

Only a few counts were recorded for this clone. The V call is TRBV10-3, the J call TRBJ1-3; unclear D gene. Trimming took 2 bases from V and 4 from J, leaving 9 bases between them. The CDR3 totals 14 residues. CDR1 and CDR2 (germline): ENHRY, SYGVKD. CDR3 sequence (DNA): TGTGCCATCAGTGAGAGTGGTGGGGGAAACACCATATATTTT. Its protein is CAISESGGGNTIYF.

The DNA of the CDR3 is TGTGCCAGCAGCCAAGATGCCTTCAATGAGCAGTTCTTC. Its translation is CASSQDAFNEQFF. The chain is built from TRBV4-2 and TRBJ2-1, with D unclear. The CDR3 length is 13 residues. Germline V gene lookup returns CDR1 LGHNA and CDR2 YNFKEQ. Trimming left V 0 bases short and J 6 bases short, with 6 bases between.

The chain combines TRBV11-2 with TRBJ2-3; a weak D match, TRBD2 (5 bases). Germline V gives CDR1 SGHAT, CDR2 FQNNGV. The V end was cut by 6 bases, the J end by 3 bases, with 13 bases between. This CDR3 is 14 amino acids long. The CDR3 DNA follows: TGTGCCAGCAGTCAAGAGAGGGTAACAGATACGCAGTATTTT. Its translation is CASSQERVTDTQYF. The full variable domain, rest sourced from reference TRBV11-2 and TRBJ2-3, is EAGVAQSPRYKIIEKRQSVAFWCNPISGHATLYWYQQILGQGPKLLIQFQNNGVVDDSQLPKDRFSAERLKGVDSTLKIQPAKLEDSAVYLCASSQERVTDTQYFGPGTRLTVL.

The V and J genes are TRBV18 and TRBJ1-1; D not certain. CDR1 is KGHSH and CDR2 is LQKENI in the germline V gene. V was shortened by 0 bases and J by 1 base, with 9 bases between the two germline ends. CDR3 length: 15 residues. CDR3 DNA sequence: TGTGCCAGCTCACCACCGTCGATAACGAACACTGAAGCTTTCTTT. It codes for CASSPPSITNTEAFF.

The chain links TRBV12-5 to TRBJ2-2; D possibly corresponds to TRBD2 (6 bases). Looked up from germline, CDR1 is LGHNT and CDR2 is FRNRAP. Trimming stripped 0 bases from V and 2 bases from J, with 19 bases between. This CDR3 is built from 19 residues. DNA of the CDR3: TGTGCTAGTGGTTTGGTCGGGAGTGATAGTGGCCCTAACACCGGGGAGCTGTTTTTT. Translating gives CASGLVGSDSGPNTGELFF.

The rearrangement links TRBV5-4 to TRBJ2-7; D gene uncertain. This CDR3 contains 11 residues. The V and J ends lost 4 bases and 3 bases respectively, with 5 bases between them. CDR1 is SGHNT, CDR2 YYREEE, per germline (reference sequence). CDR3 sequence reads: CASSQNYEQYF. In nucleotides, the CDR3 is TGTGCCAGCAGCCAGAACTACGAGCAGTACTTC.

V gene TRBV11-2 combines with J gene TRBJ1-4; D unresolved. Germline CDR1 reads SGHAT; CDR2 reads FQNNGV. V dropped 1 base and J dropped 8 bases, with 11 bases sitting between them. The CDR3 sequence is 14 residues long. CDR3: CASSLGSALEKLFF. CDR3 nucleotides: TGTGCCAGCAGCTTAGGATCAGCGCTGGAAAAACTGTTTTTT.

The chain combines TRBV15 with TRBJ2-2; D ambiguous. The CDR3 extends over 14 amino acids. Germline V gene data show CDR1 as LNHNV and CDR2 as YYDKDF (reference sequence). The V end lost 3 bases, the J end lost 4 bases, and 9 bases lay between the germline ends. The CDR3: CATSSEVSTGELFF. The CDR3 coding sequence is TGTGCCACCAGCAGTGAAGTAAGCACCGGGGAGCTGTTTTTT.

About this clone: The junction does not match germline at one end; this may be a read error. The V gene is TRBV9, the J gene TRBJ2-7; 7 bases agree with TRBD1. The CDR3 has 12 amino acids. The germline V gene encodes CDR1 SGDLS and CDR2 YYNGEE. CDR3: CASSGDSYGQYF. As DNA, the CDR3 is TGTGCCAGCAGCGGGGACAGCTACGGGCAGTACTTC.

The CDR3 loop is CAWSKGFDNEQFF. In nucleotides, the CDR3 is TGTGCCTGGAGTAAGGGTTTCGACAATGAGCAGTTCTTC. This chain joins TRBV30 and TRBJ2-1; D uncertain. V dropped 2 bases and J dropped 5 bases, with 10 bases sitting between them. This CDR3 has 13 amino acids. The germline V gene encodes CDR1 GTSNPN and CDR2 SVGIG (reference sequence).

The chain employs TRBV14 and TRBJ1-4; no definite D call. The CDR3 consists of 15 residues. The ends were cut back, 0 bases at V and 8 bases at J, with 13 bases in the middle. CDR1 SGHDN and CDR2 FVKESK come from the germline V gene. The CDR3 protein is CASSQDLIGGEKLFF. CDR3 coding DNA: TGTGCCAGCAGCCAAGATCTGATCGGAGGAGAAAAACTGTTTTTT. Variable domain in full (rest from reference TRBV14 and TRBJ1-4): EAGVTQFPSHSVIEKGQTVTLRCDPISGHDNLYWYRRVMGKEIKFLLHFVKESKQDESGMPNNRFLAERTGGTYSTLKVQPAELEDSGVYFCASSQDLIGGEKLFFGSGTQLSVL.

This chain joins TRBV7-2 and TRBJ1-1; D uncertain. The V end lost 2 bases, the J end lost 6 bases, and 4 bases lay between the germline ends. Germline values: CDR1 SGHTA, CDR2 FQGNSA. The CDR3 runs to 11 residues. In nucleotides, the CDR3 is TGTGCCAGCAGCTTAATCGCTGAAGCTTTCTTT. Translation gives CASSLIAEAFF.

The CDR3 reads CASSGQGSEAFF. The CDR3 DNA reads as TGTGCCAGCAGCGGACAGGGCTCTGAAGCTTTCTTT. The V and J genes are TRBV9 and TRBJ1-1; 7 nucleotides match TRBD1. The CDR3 is made up of 12 amino acids. The junction had 2 bases not matched to a gene; V was cut back by 3 bases and J by 6 bases. Looked up from germline, CDR1 is SGDLS and CDR2 is YYNGEE.

The CDR3 loop is CASHRNTEAFF. CDR3 bases: TGTGCCAGCCACAGGAACACTGAAGCTTTCTTT. The rearrangement joins TRBV11-2 to TRBJ1-1; no reliable D call. Germline loops: CDR1 SGHAT, CDR2 FQNNGV. Trimming stripped 8 bases from V and 1 base from J, with 5 bases between. This CDR3 spans 11 amino acids.

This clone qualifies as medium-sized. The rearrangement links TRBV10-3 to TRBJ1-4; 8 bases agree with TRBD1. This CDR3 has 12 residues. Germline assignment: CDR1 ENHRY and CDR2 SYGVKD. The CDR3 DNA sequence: TGTGCTATCGGGACAGGTGATGAAAAACTGTTTTTT. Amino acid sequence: CAIGTGDEKLFF.

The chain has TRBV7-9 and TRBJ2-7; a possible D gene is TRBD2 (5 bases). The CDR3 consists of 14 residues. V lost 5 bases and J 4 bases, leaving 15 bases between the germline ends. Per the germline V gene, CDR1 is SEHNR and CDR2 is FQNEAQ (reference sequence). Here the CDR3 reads CASSLRYGEYEQYF. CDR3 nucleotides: TGTGCCAGCAGCCTAAGGTACGGGGAATACGAGCAGTACTTC.

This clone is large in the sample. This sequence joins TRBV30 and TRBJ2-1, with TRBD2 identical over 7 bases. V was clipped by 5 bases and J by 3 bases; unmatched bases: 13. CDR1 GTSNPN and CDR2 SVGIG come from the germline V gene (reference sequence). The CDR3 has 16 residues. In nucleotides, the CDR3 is TGTGCCTGGGAAAGCATAGGGACTACAGTCTACAATGAGCAGTTCTTC. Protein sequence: CAWESIGTTVYNEQFF.

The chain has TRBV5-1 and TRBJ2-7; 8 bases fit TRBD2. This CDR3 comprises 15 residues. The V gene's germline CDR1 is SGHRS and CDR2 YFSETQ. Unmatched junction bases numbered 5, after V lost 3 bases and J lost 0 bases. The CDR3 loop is CASSYSGTSSYEQYF. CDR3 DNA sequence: TGCGCCAGCAGCTATTCCGGGACTAGCTCCTACGAGCAGTACTTC.

The CDR3 DNA sequence: TGTGCCAGCGGACATTCTCAGCCCCAGCATTTT. This codes for CASGHSQPQHF. This chain joins TRBV27 and TRBJ1-5, with D maybe TRBD1 (5 bases). Trimming took off 8 bases at V and 6 bases at J, with 8 bases between the two ends. CDR1 and CDR2 from the germline V gene are MNHEY and SMNVEV (reference sequence). The length of the CDR3 is 11 residues.

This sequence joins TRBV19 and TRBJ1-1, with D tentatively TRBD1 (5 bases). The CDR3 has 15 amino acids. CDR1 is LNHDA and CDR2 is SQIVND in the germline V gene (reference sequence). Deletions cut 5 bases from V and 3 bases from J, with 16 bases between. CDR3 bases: TGTGCCAGTAGTTTCGAGACAGCCACCTACACTGAAGCTTTCTTT. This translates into CASSFETATYTEAFF.